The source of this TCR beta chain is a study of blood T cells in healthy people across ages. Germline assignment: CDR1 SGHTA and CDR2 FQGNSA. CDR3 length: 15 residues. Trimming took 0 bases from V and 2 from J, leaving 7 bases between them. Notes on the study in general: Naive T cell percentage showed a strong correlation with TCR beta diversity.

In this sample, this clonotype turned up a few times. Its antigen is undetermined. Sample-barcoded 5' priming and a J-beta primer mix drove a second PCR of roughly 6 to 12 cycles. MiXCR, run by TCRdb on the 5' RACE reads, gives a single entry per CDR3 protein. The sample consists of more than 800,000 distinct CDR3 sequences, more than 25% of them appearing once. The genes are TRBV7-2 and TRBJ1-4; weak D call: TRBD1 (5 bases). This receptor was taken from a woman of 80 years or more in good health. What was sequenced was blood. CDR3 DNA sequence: TGTGCCAGCAGCTTAGCGGCAGGGACTAATGAAAAACTGTTTTTT. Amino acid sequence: CASSLAAGTNEKLFF. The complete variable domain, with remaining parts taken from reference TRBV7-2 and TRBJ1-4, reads GAGVSQSPSNKVTEKGKDVELRCDPISGHTALYWYRQSLGQGLEFLIYFQGNSAPDKSGLPSDRFSAERTGGSVSTLTIQRTQQEDSAVYLCASSLAAGTNEKLFFGSGTQLSVL.